This T cell receptor beta chain emerged from a study of blood T cell repertoires in COVID-19. Background on the study: Samples came from the United States, Italy and Spain, spanning acute and convalescent COVID-19. From T cells, B-cell-depleted T cells, or PBMCs came the material, which was cDNA or gDNA.

TCRdb's copy holds only in-frame clones and misses some; the assay was immunoSEQ multiplex PCR. The profile shows around 250,000 clones, roughly nine tenths of them singletons. Trimming stripped 5 bases from V and 1 base from J, with 8 bases between. This CDR3 spans 13 amino acids. From germline, CDR1 is MNHEY and CDR2 SMNVEV (reference sequence). Cohort placement rested on clinical history that participants reported themselves. This chain uses TRBV27 with TRBJ1-2; D uncertain. The sample taken for sequencing was PBMCs or T cells enriched from blood (not recorded which). The TCR comes from a human donor in a cohort exposed to, infected with or recovered from COVID-19 (not recorded which). The donor label of this sample is uncertain. The CDR3 sequence: CASSPGVNYGYTF. The CDR3, as DNA: TGTGCCAGCAGTCCCGGGGTTAACTATGGCTACACCTTC.